These 29 T cell receptor beta chains came from one sample sequenced in a study of blood T cells in healthy people across ages. Together with a sample-barcoded 5' primer, a J-beta primer mix was included in a second PCR lasting about 6 to 11 cycles. TCRdb analysed the 5' RACE reads with MiXCR anew, one entry per CDR3 protein. The top ten hold approximately 19% of the sample, which has approximately 850,000 distinct CDR3 sequences, 40% to 50% seen once. The sequencing input was blood. Receptor source: a man between 60 and 75 years old in good health.

The J gene is TRBJ2-2, the V gene TRBV5-1; either TRBD1 or TRBD2 may fit D (5 bases each). CDR1 and CDR2 (germline): SGHRS, YFSETQ. Trimming removed 0 bases from V and 2 bases from J, with 11 bases in between. This CDR3 is built from 16 residues. The CDR3 DNA reads TGCGCCAGCAGCTTGGGGGGGTCAACTAACACCGGGGAGCTGTTTTTT. It is translated as CASSLGGSTNTGELFF.

This sequence joins TRBV6-5 and TRBJ2-5; 7 bases map to TRBD1. The CDR3 length is 14 residues. The V gene's germline CDR1 is MNHEY and CDR2 SVGAGI. The J segment lost 5 bases and the V segment lost 7 bases, leaving 10 bases of the junction unmatched. CDR3 protein: CASKMRQGSETQYF. CDR3 DNA sequence: TGTGCCAGCAAAATGAGACAGGGATCGGAGACCCAGTACTTC.

The chain joins TRBV20-1 to TRBJ2-3; TRBD1 matches 7 bases. The CDR3 is made up of 14 amino acids. V was pared by 0 bases and J by 6 bases, with 6 bases of the junction left unmatched. Per the germline V gene, CDR1 is DFQATT and CDR2 is SNEGSKA (reference sequence). CDR3 protein: CSARDGGQVDTQYF. For the CDR3, the DNA is TGCAGTGCTAGAGATGGTGGACAGGTGGATACGCAGTATTTT.

The rearrangement uses TRBV7-2 and TRBJ1-2; D uncertain. This CDR3 comprises 13 residues. CDR1 and CDR2 from the germline V gene are SGHTA and FQGNSA. V lost 0 bases and J lost 1, with 3 bases in between. CDR3 in amino acids: CASSLAHNYGYTF. The DNA for the CDR3 is TGTGCCAGCAGCTTAGCCCATAACTATGGCTACACCTTC.

The chain combines TRBV11-2 with TRBJ2-5; D remains ambiguous. This CDR3 comprises 14 residues. V lost 3 bases to trimming and J lost 1 base, with 9 bases between them. Per germline, CDR1 SGHAT and CDR2 FQNNGV. DNA for the CDR3: TGTGCCAGCAGCTTCGGCAGAAGCCAAGAGACCCAGTACTTC. Protein: CASSFGRSQETQYF.

The V gene is TRBV13, the J gene TRBJ2-1; TRBD2 matches at 15 bases. The V gene's germline CDR1 is PRHDT and CDR2 FYEKMQ (reference sequence). V trimming: 4 bases; J trimming: 1 base; junction bases outside the gene matches: 8. The CDR3 runs to 19 residues. CDR3 residues: CASSSWTSGGAKSYNEQFF. Here the CDR3 DNA reads TGTGCCAGCAGCTCTTGGACTAGCGGGGGGGCGAAGTCCTACAATGAGCAGTTCTTC.

V is TRBV7-9 and J is TRBJ2-1; perhaps D is TRBD1 or TRBD2 (5 bases each). The J call could be wrong; TRBJ2-7 is a better fit for the DNA end. This CDR3 comprises 16 residues. The germline gives CDR1 SEHNR, CDR2 FQNEAQ (reference sequence). CDR3 region: CASSPGPRGSYNEQYF. CDR3 coding DNA: TGTGCCAGCAGCCCGGGACCCCGAGGTTCCTACAATGAGCAGTACTTC.

The chain joins TRBV6-1 to TRBJ2-1, with 13 bases fitting TRBD2. After removal of 5 bases from V and 2 bases from J, the junction contained 12 bases not matched to a gene. Germline-derived CDR1 and CDR2 are MNHNS and SASEGT. The CDR3 spans 19 residues. Here the CDR3 reads CASSPGLAGVSPPYNEQFF. CDR3 nucleotide sequence: TGTGCCAGCAGTCCTGGACTAGCGGGGGTGTCGCCCCCCTACAATGAGCAGTTCTTC.

The chain recombines TRBV6-1 with TRBJ2-7; 7 nucleotides line up with TRBD1. The J call may be in error: the DNA end matches TRBJ2-5 better. The CDR3 loop spans 14 amino acids. Germline V lookup: CDR1 MNHNS, CDR2 SASEGT. The chain's CDR3 is CASRATGDLQTQYF. The DNA for the CDR3 is TGTGCCAGCAGGGCTACAGGGGACCTTCAGACCCAGTACTTC.

The chain uses TRBV28 and TRBJ2-1, with 12 bases matching TRBD2. The J call may be faulty, since TRBJ2-7 better matches the DNA end. The CDR3 has 17 residues. CDR1 is MDHEN and CDR2 is SYDVKM in the germline V gene. The CDR3, as DNA: TGTGCCAGCAGTTTAACTAGCGGGGGGTACTCCTACAATGAGCAGTACTTC. Amino acid sequence: CASSLTSGGYSYNEQYF.

The chain couples TRBV5-1 to TRBJ2-2; possibly TRBD1 for D (6 bases). Germline values: CDR1 SGHRS, CDR2 YFSETQ. Trimming shortened V by 2 bases and J by 6 bases, and 17 bases separated the two germline ends. This CDR3 comprises 16 residues. The CDR3 coding sequence is TGCGCCAGCAGCTTACAGGGTCCTGACGTCCCCGGGGAGCTGTTTTTT. Translating gives CASSLQGPDVPGELFF.

This clonotype was seen more than once but under ten times. In nucleotides, the CDR3 is TGTGCCAGCAGTAACGACAGCCCTTACGCCTACGAGCAGTACTTC. It codes for CASSNDSPYAYEQYF. The V gene is TRBV27, the J gene TRBJ2-7; D might be TRBD1 (5 bases). In germline, CDR1 is MNHEY, CDR2 SMNVEV (reference sequence). The CDR3 length is 15 residues. V lost 5 bases and J 2 bases, leaving 16 bases between the germline ends.

The chain's CDR3 is CSARSGWETQYF. The CDR3 region has the DNA TGCAGTGCACGATCCGGATGGGAGACCCAGTACTTC. The rearrangement links TRBV20-1 to TRBJ2-5; no reliable D call. Germline loops: CDR1 DFQATT, CDR2 SNEGSKA (reference sequence). The CDR3 consists of 12 residues. V lost 6 bases and J 5 bases, leaving 13 bases between the germline ends.

As concerns this clonotype: A junction end diverges from the germline sequence, so it may reflect a read error. V gene TRBV20-1 combines with J gene TRBJ2-3; a weak D match, TRBD2 (5 bases). The CDR3 consists of 17 residues. CDR1 and CDR2 from the germline V gene are DFQATT and SNEGSKA (reference sequence). The CDR3 sequence: CSTRGAVNSLGTDTQYF. The DNA of the CDR3 is TGCAGTACTAGAGGTGCGGTCAACTCCCTCGGCACAGATACGCAGTATTTT.

This rearrangement joins TRBV7-2 to TRBJ1-1; perhaps TRBD1 as D (6 bases). The CDR3 runs to 15 residues. Germline CDR1 reads SGHTA; CDR2 reads FQGNSA. V was pared by 5 bases and J by 5 bases, with 18 bases between. The CDR3 protein is CASSQSQGIRTEAFF. The CDR3 DNA sequence: TGTGCCAGCAGCCAGAGCCAGGGGATAAGGACTGAAGCTTTCTTT.

The chain has TRBV4-3 and TRBJ1-1, with 7 bases matching TRBD1. The germline CDR1 and CDR2 sequences are LGHNA and YSLEER. Germline trimming cut 0 bases from V and 3 bases from J; bases unmatched to any gene: 7. The CDR3 is 16 amino acids. The CDR3 loop is CASSQDSGGTDTEAFF. The CDR3 coding sequence is TGCGCCAGCAGCCAAGATTCAGGGGGGACGGACACTGAAGCTTTCTTT.

DNA of the CDR3: TGCGCCAGCAGCCATACCGTGGCCCTTGGGGAGCAGTACTTC. Translating gives CASSHTVALGEQYF. This chain connects TRBV4-3 to TRBJ2-7; no reliable D call. The V gene's germline CDR1 is LGHNA and CDR2 YSLEER. The CDR3 covers 14 residues. V lost 3 bases and J 7 bases, leaving 16 bases between the germline ends.

This clonotype has only one observation. This chain links TRBV28 with TRBJ2-6; TRBD2 matches at 7 bases. Looked up from germline, CDR1 is MDHEN and CDR2 is SYDVKM. The CDR3 runs to 17 residues. Trimming took 2 bases from V and 2 from J; bases not matched to a gene: 6. CDR3 sequence reads: CASSLIRRGAGANVLTF. DNA of the CDR3: TGTGCCAGCAGTTTAATCAGACGGGGGGCTGGGGCCAACGTCCTGACTTTC.

This chain connects TRBV29-1 to TRBJ1-2; tentatively, D is TRBD1 (6 bases). V shed 2 bases and J shed 4 bases, with 11 bases lying between them. CDR1 and CDR2 from the germline V gene are SQVTM and ANQGSEA. The CDR3 has 13 residues. This chain's CDR3 is CSVEQGPGYGYTF. The CDR3 region has the DNA TGCAGCGTTGAACAGGGGCCTGGCTATGGCTACACCTTC.

This chain connects TRBV28 to TRBJ1-5; the D is unclear. The CDR3 has 17 amino acids. The germline CDR1 and CDR2 sequences are MDHEN and SYDVKM. Between the trimmed V and J ends, which lost 10 bases and 0 bases, there was a span of 22 bases. CDR3 DNA: TGTGCCACCAGCAGTTCGGAGCTGATGTATAGCAATCAGCCCCAGCATTTT. Translated, it gives CATSSSELMYSNQPQHF.

This clonotype was seen a handful of times. This chain joins TRBV4-1 and TRBJ1-6, with D possibly TRBD1 on 5 matching bases. Trimming pared 0 bases from V and 9 bases from J, leaving 12 bases between. Germline CDR1 reads MGHRA; CDR2 reads YSYEKL. The CDR3 has 15 amino acids. CDR3 sequence: CASSQESQGFSPLHF. CDR3 DNA: TGCGCCAGCAGCCAAGAAAGCCAGGGTTTTTCACCCCTCCACTTT.

This chain connects TRBV9 to TRBJ1-1; 11 bases line up with TRBD1. Germline CDR1 and CDR2: SGDLS and YYNGEE. With 2 bases clipped from V and 5 bases from J, the junction kept 5 bases outside the gene matches. This CDR3 spans 15 amino acids. As DNA, the CDR3 is TGTGCCAGCAGCGTCTCCGGGACAGGGGGTACTGAAGCTTTCTTT. Translation: CASSVSGTGGTEAFF.

The chain carries TRBV5-1 and TRBJ2-1, with 11 bases matching TRBD2. V shed 1 base, J shed 5 bases, and the junction held 5 bases outside the gene matches. The V gene's germline CDR1 is SGHRS and CDR2 YFSETQ. The CDR3 runs to 16 residues. Here the CDR3 reads CASSLQLAGGNNEQFF. The CDR3 bases are TGCGCCAGCAGCTTGCAGCTAGCGGGGGGCAACAATGAGCAGTTCTTC.

The chain couples TRBV7-2 to TRBJ2-3; D is unclear. The CDR3 is 14 residues long. V was cut by 6 bases and J by 1 base, with 11 bases left in between. Germline V CDR1 and CDR2: SGHTA, FQGNSA. CDR3 in amino acids: CASRLNWGTDTQYF. Written as DNA, the CDR3 is TGTGCCAGCAGACTTAATTGGGGCACAGATACGCAGTATTTT.

The V gene is TRBV12-3 or TRBV12-4, the J gene TRBJ2-5, with D possibly being TRBD2 (6 bases). The CDR3 is made up of 18 amino acids. The V end was cut by 8 bases, the J end by 2 bases, with 27 bases between. CDR3 coding DNA: TGTGCCAGCTCCTCCGTCCGAGGCCCCGGAGGGAGACAAGAGACCCAGTACTTC. Protein sequence: CASSSVRGPGGRQETQYF.

This chain connects TRBV7-2 to TRBJ2-5, with 7 bases fitting TRBD2. The better agreement between TRBJ2-7 and the DNA end casts doubt on the J call. Per the germline V gene, CDR1 is SGHTA and CDR2 is FQGNSA. CDR3 length: 17 residues. CDR3 residues: CASRLRGGEVIRDEQYF. CDR3 in DNA: TGTGCCAGCAGGTTAAGGGGAGGGGAGGTAATTCGGGACGAGCAGTACTTC.

This chain connects TRBV4-3 to TRBJ2-3; D is unclear. The length of the CDR3 is 15 residues. The germline V and J ends were trimmed by 0 bases and 1 base, with 8 bases remaining between them. From germline, CDR1 is LGHNA and CDR2 YSLEER. CDR3: CASSQDDIGTDTQYF. CDR3 nucleotide sequence: TGCGCCAGCAGCCAAGATGATATTGGCACAGATACGCAGTATTTT.

V is TRBV6-2 or TRBV6-3 and J is TRBJ1-5; the D gene is possibly TRBD1 (5 bases). Germline V gene lookup returns CDR1 MNHEY and CDR2 SVGEGT. The CDR3 extends over 16 amino acids. V lost 3 bases and J 0 bases, leaving 12 bases between the germline ends. Written as DNA, the CDR3 is TGTGCCAGCAGTTATCTTAGGGACTATAGCAATCAGCCCCAGCATTTT. Translated: CASSYLRDYSNQPQHF.

The J gene is TRBJ2-3, the V gene TRBV20-1, with TRBD2 identical over 13 bases. Germline-derived CDR1 and CDR2 are DFQATT and SNEGSKA (reference sequence). Trimming at V came to 2 bases and at J to 0 bases, leaving 5 bases not matched to a gene. The CDR3 is made up of 17 amino acids. The DNA of the CDR3 is TGCAGTGCTAGAAGACTAGCGGGGGGCCATAGCACAGATACGCAGTATTTT. As protein: CSARRLAGGHSTDTQYF.